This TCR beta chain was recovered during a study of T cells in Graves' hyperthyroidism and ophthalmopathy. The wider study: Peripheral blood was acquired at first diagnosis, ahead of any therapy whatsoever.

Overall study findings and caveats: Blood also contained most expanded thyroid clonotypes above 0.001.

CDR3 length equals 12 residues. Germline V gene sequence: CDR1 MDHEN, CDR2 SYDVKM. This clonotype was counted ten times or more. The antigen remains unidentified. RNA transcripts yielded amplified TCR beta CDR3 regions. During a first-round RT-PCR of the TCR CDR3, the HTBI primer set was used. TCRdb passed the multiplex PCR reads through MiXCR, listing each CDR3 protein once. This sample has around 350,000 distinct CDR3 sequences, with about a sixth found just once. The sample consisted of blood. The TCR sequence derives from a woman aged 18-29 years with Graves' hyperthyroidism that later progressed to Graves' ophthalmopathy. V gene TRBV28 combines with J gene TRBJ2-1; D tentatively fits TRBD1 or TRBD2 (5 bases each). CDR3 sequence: CASVGGTNEQFF. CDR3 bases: TGTGCGAGCGTTGGGGGTACCAATGAGCAGTTCTTC.